A selection of T cell receptor beta chains follows, all from one sample in a study of blood T cell repertoires in COVID-19. The table came from immunoSEQ multiplex PCR; TCRdb's copy has only in-frame clones and leaves some out. This table holds a few hundred thousand clones, about 85% found once. Sequences were obtained from PBMCs or T cells enriched from blood (not recorded which). These receptors came from a man aged 35-49 years who had recovered from COVID-19. Each CDR3 is given without its conserved first and last residue. The order of the fields is CDR3 protein, CDR3 length, V gene, J gene.

cdr3_aa: ATGQGNTEAF
cdr3_length: 10
v_call: TRBV10-3
j_call: TRBJ1-1

cdr3_aa: ASSTLLRDFLPNEKLF
cdr3_length: 16
v_call: TRBV19
j_call: TRBJ1-4

cdr3_aa: AISEAGGNYGYT
cdr3_length: 12
v_call: TRBV10-3
j_call: TRBJ1-2

cdr3_aa: ASSSGRDNSYEQY
cdr3_length: 13
v_call: TRBV9
j_call: TRBJ2-7

cdr3_aa: ASSPGTSRETQY
cdr3_length: 12
v_call: TRBV3-1/TRBV3-2
j_call: TRBJ2-5

cdr3_aa: ASSAGQGGTGELF
cdr3_length: 13
v_call: TRBV3-1/TRBV3-2
j_call: TRBJ2-2

cdr3_aa: ASSFRQGGDTQY
cdr3_length: 12
v_call: TRBV5-1
j_call: TRBJ2-3

cdr3_aa: ASSRQGTGANVLT
cdr3_length: 13
v_call: TRBV2
j_call: TRBJ2-6

cdr3_aa: ASSPLQVWELF
cdr3_length: 11
v_call: TRBV19
j_call: TRBJ2-2

cdr3_aa: ASSDGPAEAF
cdr3_length: 10
v_call: TRBV2
j_call: TRBJ1-1

cdr3_aa: ASSEGGAGSYEQY
cdr3_length: 13
v_call: TRBV6-1
j_call: TRBJ2-7

cdr3_aa: ASRERRNTGELF
cdr3_length: 12
v_call: TRBV6-6
j_call: TRBJ2-2

cdr3_aa: ATSTRDRGYNEQF
cdr3_length: 13
v_call: TRBV15
j_call: TRBJ2-1

cdr3_aa: ASSPNLLGYGYT
cdr3_length: 12
v_call: TRBV11-2
j_call: TRBJ1-2

cdr3_aa: ASSQRKAGNYEKLF
cdr3_length: 14
v_call: TRBV14
j_call: TRBJ1-4

cdr3_aa: ASNLRGGAYEQY
cdr3_length: 12
v_call: TRBV11-3
j_call: TRBJ2-7

cdr3_aa: ASSLWTGAGEQY
cdr3_length: 12
v_call: TRBV6-2/TRBV6-3
j_call: TRBJ2-7

cdr3_aa: ASSQNLAALTDTQY
cdr3_length: 14
v_call: TRBV4-1
j_call: TRBJ2-3

cdr3_aa: SVSGGVGYTGELF
cdr3_length: 13
v_call: TRBV29-1
j_call: TRBJ2-2

cdr3_aa: ASSTRLAGPYEQY
cdr3_length: 13
v_call: TRBV19
j_call: TRBJ2-7

cdr3_aa: ASSLRQEYGYT
cdr3_length: 11
v_call: TRBV28
j_call: TRBJ1-2

cdr3_aa: ASSLTARTDTQY
cdr3_length: 12
v_call: TRBV27
j_call: TRBJ2-3

cdr3_aa: ASSYRGAEKLF
cdr3_length: 11
v_call: TRBV6-5
j_call: TRBJ1-4

cdr3_aa: ASSLATGETYEQY
cdr3_length: 13
v_call: TRBV5-5
j_call: TRBJ2-7

cdr3_aa: ASSQDWASGAYPYNEQF
cdr3_length: 17
v_call: TRBV4-3
j_call: TRBJ2-1

cdr3_aa: ASSVGDLGGEGYT
cdr3_length: 13
v_call: TRBV9
j_call: TRBJ1-2

cdr3_aa: ASSATGTGGTGELF
cdr3_length: 14
v_call: TRBV9
j_call: TRBJ2-2

cdr3_aa: ASSQGQGNTGELF
cdr3_length: 13
v_call: TRBV11-3
j_call: TRBJ2-2

cdr3_aa: ASSAWGRETQY
cdr3_length: 11
v_call: TRBV25-1
j_call: TRBJ2-5

cdr3_aa: AISEGTANNSPLH
cdr3_length: 13
v_call: TRBV10-3
j_call: TRBJ1-6